The entry that follows covers one TCR beta chain sequence. The antigen is unknown. The data stem from a study of cytomegalovirus exposure and HLA in healthy donors. Clones were sequenced by immunoSEQ multiplex PCR, and TCRdb holds only the in-frame ones, with some missing. The sample lists about 200,000 clones; roughly 80% were seen once. The CDR3 is made up of 14 amino acids. Between the trimmed V and J ends, which lost 3 bases and 3 bases, there was a span of 8 bases. Per germline, CDR1 MDHEN and CDR2 SYDVKM. Study-level results: A later analysis found first-cohort TCR clusters tended to co-occur in the approximately 110 validation repertoires.

This TCR was recovered from a woman in her late teens or twenties in good health and CMV-seronegative. The chain uses TRBV28 and TRBJ2-2, with no clear D. The sequenced sample consisted of PBMCs. DNA for the CDR3: TGTGCCAGCAGTTTCCAGTCGTACACCGGGGAGCTGTTTTTT. Its protein is CASSFQSYTGELFF.